This TCR beta chain was captured in a study of T-cell memory formation after mild COVID-19. About the study: Largely, TCR clusters stayed within a single donor.

TCRdb fed the 5' RACE reads into MiXCR, producing one record per CDR3 protein. The data show 300,000 to 400,000 distinct CDR3 sequences, 25% to 30% seen once. This clonotype was counted many times. Its antigen is unknown. General study points: The SARS-CoV-2 specificity of second-wave clones reaching peak at day 37 remained unverified. CD4/CD8 balance held among clones contracting day 15 to 85, and later expanders leaned CD4+.

CDR3 length: 18 residues. Germline lookup yields CDR1 SQVTM and CDR2 ANQGSEA. The ends lost 7 bases at V and 0 bases at J; junction bases unmatched: 16. Specimen: PBMCs or a T cell subset sorted from them (not recorded which). This receptor was obtained from an adult woman who had mild COVID-19 (a few samples of this study predate the infection). Cell type and time point are not known. J is TRBJ2-1 and V is TRBV29-1; 9 bases are shared with TRBD2. The DNA for the CDR3 is TGCAGCGCTCGGCGGGCGGGAGGGAGCCCCAGCTCCTACAATGAGCAGTTCTTC. It encodes CSARRAGGSPSSYNEQFF.